One sample yielded the 27 T cell receptor beta chains listed below, sequenced in a study of cytotoxic CD8 clonotypes in ibrutinib-treated CLL. The protocol was immunoSEQ multiplex PCR, while the TCRdb copy is restricted to in-frame clones and leaves out a portion. The table has some 84,000 clones, around 83% seen once. Specimen: PBMCs, collected before ibrutinib treatment. The receptors were sampled from a human donor with chronic lymphocytic leukemia.

The chain couples TRBV7-2 to TRBJ2-3; TRBD2 matches at 8 bases. Germline assignment: CDR1 SGHTA and CDR2 FQGNSA. CDR3 length: 15 residues. With V trimmed by 5 bases and J by 5 bases, 9 bases remained unmatched. As DNA, the CDR3 is TGTGCCAGCAGCGTGCGAGCGGGAGTGGTAGATACGCAGTATTTT. Protein: CASSVRAGVVDTQYF.

The chain combines TRBV27 with TRBJ2-7, with D unresolved. The CDR3 consists of 14 residues. The V end lost 3 bases, the J end lost 1 base, and 10 bases lay between the germline ends. Germline V lookup: CDR1 MNHEY, CDR2 SMNVEV (reference sequence). In DNA, the CDR3 is TGTGCCAGCAGTTTTAGGGCTAGTTCCTACGAGCAGTACTTC. It is translated as CASSFRASSYEQYF.

This rearrangement joins TRBV2 to TRBJ2-3; possible D gene TRBD2, 5 bases. Between the trimmed V and J ends, which lost 2 bases and 0 bases, there was a span of 9 bases. The V gene's germline CDR1 is SNHLY and CDR2 FYNNEI. The CDR3 runs to 15 residues. The DNA for the CDR3 is TGTGCCAGCAGTGAAAGCGGTGCTAGCACAGATACGCAGTATTTT. Amino acid sequence: CASSESGASTDTQYF.

This clone was recorded once. The genes are TRBV18 and TRBJ2-2, with D unresolved. The germline gives CDR1 KGHSH, CDR2 LQKENI. The CDR3 covers 17 residues. Trimming took 1 base from V and 4 from J, leaving 16 bases between them. For the CDR3, the DNA is TGTGCCAGCTCACCACACCCGTCGGCACCGACCACCGGGGAGCTGTTTTTT. This codes for CASSPHPSAPTTGELFF.

This chain's CDR3 is CASSVARDTQYF. In nucleotides, the CDR3 is TGTGCCAGCAGCGTAGCTCGAGATACGCAGTATTTT. The J gene is TRBJ2-3, the V gene TRBV9, with D unclear. Looked up from germline, CDR1 is SGDLS and CDR2 is YYNGEE. The V gene lost 0 bases and the J gene lost 5 bases, with 4 bases spanning the gap. This CDR3 contains 12 residues.

This chain connects TRBV7-8 to TRBJ2-7; 10 bases map to TRBD1. Germline V gene sequence: CDR1 SGHVS, CDR2 FQNEAQ. This CDR3 comprises 15 residues. J lost 0 bases, V lost 3 bases, and 2 bases had no gene match. CDR3: CASSLTGGLSYEQYF. In DNA form, the CDR3 reads TGTGCCAGCAGCTTGACAGGGGGCCTCTCCTACGAGCAGTACTTC.

The gene calls are TRBV28 and TRBJ2-1; TRBD1 agrees at 8 bases. Germline V gives CDR1 MDHEN, CDR2 SYDVKM. The CDR3 loop spans 17 amino acids. V was pared by 11 bases and J by 0 bases, with 15 bases of the junction left unmatched. CDR3 nucleotide sequence: TGTGCCGCCCGGGACAGGAACTCCCCTAGCTCCTACAATGAGCAGTTCTTC. It specifies CAARDRNSPSSYNEQFF. Full variable domain (rest looked up from reference TRBV28 and TRBJ2-1): DVKVTQSSRYLVKRTGEKVFLECVQDMDHENMFWYRQDPGLGLRLIYFSYDVKMKEKGDIPEGYSVSREKKERFSLILESASTNQTSMYLCAARDRNSPSSYNEQFFGPGTRLTVL.

This clone was counted a single time. The genes are TRBV27 and TRBJ2-7; weak D call: TRBD1 (6 bases). The length of the CDR3 is 14 residues. In germline, CDR1 is MNHEY, CDR2 SMNVEV (reference sequence). V was clipped by 1 base and J by 4 bases, with 11 bases between them. Written as DNA, the CDR3 is TGTGCCAGCAGTTTATTTGCCCAGGGGTACGAGCAGTACTTC. Amino acids: CASSLFAQGYEQYF.

The chain couples TRBV29-1 to TRBJ2-1; the D gene is possibly TRBD2 (5 bases). The CDR3 is made up of 13 amino acids. The germline gives CDR1 SQVTM, CDR2 ANQGSEA. V gave up 6 bases and J gave up 4 bases, with 13 bases separating them. The DNA of the CDR3 is TGCAGCGTCCCCAATCGAGGGTACAATGAGCAGTTCTTC. Translation gives CSVPNRGYNEQFF.

The J gene is TRBJ1-3, the V gene TRBV18; 7 nucleotides match TRBD1. Germline CDR1 and CDR2: KGHSH and LQKENI. Germline trimming cut 4 bases from V and 0 bases from J; bases unmatched to any gene: 9. The CDR3 is made up of 17 amino acids. The CDR3 DNA is TGTGCCAGCTCACGGATTGCGACAGGGCTCTCTGGAAACACCATATATTTT. This encodes CASSRIATGLSGNTIYF.

The V and J genes are TRBV7-2 and TRBJ1-2; D is unresolved. Germline CDR1 SGHTA, CDR2 FQGNSA. V lost 4 bases and J 10 bases, leaving 13 bases between the germline ends. The CDR3 spans 12 residues. The CDR3 is CASSSPPAFYTF. Here the CDR3 DNA reads TGTGCCAGCAGCTCCCCCCCCGCATTCTACACCTTC.

This clone was detected only once. This sequence joins TRBV6-5 and TRBJ1-4; weak D call: TRBD1 (6 bases). CDR1 and CDR2 (germline): MNHEY, SVGAGI. V lost 5 bases, J lost 8 bases, and 15 bases lay in between. The CDR3 runs to 14 residues. CDR3 region: CASSVGRQDEKLFF. The CDR3 nucleotides are TGTGCCAGCAGTGTTGGAAGACAGGACGAAAAACTGTTTTTT.

The rearrangement uses TRBV5-1 and TRBJ2-3; tentatively, D is TRBD1 (6 bases). The CDR3 length is 15 residues. Germline assignment: CDR1 SGHRS and CDR2 YFSETQ. The V end was cut by 4 bases, the J end by 3 bases, with 15 bases between. CDR3 amino acids: CASSRRQVNTDTQYF. The CDR3 region has the DNA TGCGCCAGCAGCCGGCGACAGGTCAATACAGATACGCAGTATTTT.

The rearrangement joins TRBV19 to TRBJ2-2, with 12 bases aligning to TRBD2. V shed 4 bases, J shed 4 bases, and the junction held 1 base outside the gene matches. Germline values: CDR1 LNHDA, CDR2 SQIVND (reference sequence). This CDR3 has 15 amino acids. This chain's CDR3 is CASSRTSGVTGELFF. Written as DNA, the CDR3 is TGTGCCAGTAGTAGGACTAGCGGGGTCACCGGGGAGCTGTTTTTT.

V is TRBV5-1 and J is TRBJ2-6, with 7 bases aligning to TRBD1. Trimming took 0 bases from V and 3 from J; bases not matched to a gene: 3. The CDR3 extends over 16 amino acids. From germline, CDR1 is SGHRS and CDR2 YFSETQ. The CDR3 is CASSLGQGFGANVLTF. The CDR3 bases are TGCGCCAGCAGCTTGGGACAGGGATTTGGGGCCAACGTCCTGACTTTC.

The chain uses TRBV4-1 and TRBJ2-3; 7 bases line up with TRBD1. V was pared by 3 bases and J by 4 bases, with 4 bases of the junction left unmatched. Germline V gene lookup returns CDR1 MGHRA and CDR2 YSYEKL. The CDR3 consists of 14 residues. The CDR3 spells CASSQVQGPDTQYF. The CDR3 nucleotides are TGCGCCAGCAGCCAGGTACAGGGGCCAGATACGCAGTATTTT.

The chain couples TRBV4-1 to TRBJ2-1; the match to TRBD2 covers 8 bases. There are 17 residues in the CDR3. In germline, CDR1 is MGHRA, CDR2 YSYEKL. The junction had 7 bases not matched to a gene; V was cut back by 0 bases and J by 3 bases. CDR3 sequence: CASSQERFGTSYNEQFF. The CDR3 nucleotides are TGCGCCAGCAGCCAAGAGAGGTTCGGGACTAGCTACAATGAGCAGTTCTTC.

This chain joins TRBV2 and TRBJ2-3; unclear D gene. Germline CDR1 SNHLY, CDR2 FYNNEI. The CDR3 runs to 14 residues. The CDR3 DNA reads TGTGTGGGTCTAGGCGGTGATAATAGGGATACGCAGTATTTT. This encodes CVGLGGDNRDTQYF.

The chain links TRBV9 to TRBJ2-1; 10 bases map to TRBD1. CDR1 is SGDLS and CDR2 is YYNGEE in the germline V gene. V shed 0 bases and J 3 bases; nucleotides not matched to a gene: 6. This CDR3 comprises 17 residues. The CDR3 protein is CASSVVGQGVFYNEQFF. In nucleotides, the CDR3 is TGTGCCAGCAGCGTAGTAGGACAGGGGGTGTTCTACAATGAGCAGTTCTTC. The full variable domain, its missing parts supplied by reference TRBV9 and TRBJ2-1, is DSGVTQTPKHLITATGQRVTLRCSPRSGDLSVYWYQQSLDQGLQFLIQYYNGEERAKGNILERFSAQQFPDLHSELNLSSLELGDSALYFCASSVVGQGVFYNEQFFGPGTRLTVL.

The chain carries TRBV30 and TRBJ2-7; weak D call: TRBD2 (5 bases). Between the trimmed V and J ends, which lost 2 bases and 3 bases, there was a span of 11 bases. The CDR3 length is 13 residues. The germline V gene has CDR1 GTSNPN and CDR2 SVGIG (reference sequence). CDR3 sequence reads: CAWSSGSLYEQYF. CDR3 DNA: TGTGCCTGGAGTAGCGGATCTCTCTACGAGCAGTACTTC.

The chain is built from TRBV27 and TRBJ2-2, with 8 bases fitting TRBD1. The V gene end was trimmed by 2 bases and the J gene end by 6 bases; junction bases not matched to a gene: 5. CDR1 and CDR2 (germline): MNHEY, SMNVEV (reference sequence). This CDR3 is 15 amino acids long. The CDR3 DNA reads TGTGCCAGCAGTTTAAGACAGGGGTGGGCCGGGGAGCTGTTTTTT. Translating it yields CASSLRQGWAGELFF.

This clone is a singleton in its sample. The rearrangement joins TRBV7-8 to TRBJ2-7; D unclear. The germline V gene has CDR1 SGHVS and CDR2 FQNEAQ. V lost 4 bases, J lost 2 bases, and 12 bases lay in between. The CDR3 runs to 14 residues. The DNA for the CDR3 is TGTGCCAGCAGCTCTGTGAGAGGAGCCTACGAGCAGTACTTC. It encodes CASSSVRGAYEQYF.

The rearrangement links TRBV4-1 to TRBJ1-2; tentative D call: TRBD1 (6 bases). Trimming removed 1 base from V and 4 bases from J, with 16 bases in between. CDR3 length equals 16 residues. The germline CDR1 and CDR2 sequences are MGHRA and YSYEKL. The CDR3 region is CASSQVLGGRSYGYTF. The CDR3 nucleotides read TGCGCCAGCAGCCAAGTTTTGGGGGGGCGCTCCTATGGCTACACCTTC.

This chain links TRBV9 with TRBJ2-7, with D perhaps TRBD1 or TRBD2 (5 bases each). This CDR3 has 15 residues. Per the germline V gene, CDR1 is SGDLS and CDR2 is YYNGEE. V was cut by 2 bases and J by 4 bases, with 16 bases left in between. The DNA for the CDR3 is TGTGCCAGCAGCGTTGCACCGGGACGACTTTACGAGCAGTACTTC. Protein: CASSVAPGRLYEQYF.

A few counts support this clone. V and J are TRBV28 and TRBJ1-2; no clear D. Germline values: CDR1 MDHEN, CDR2 SYDVKM. CDR3 length equals 13 residues. V was trimmed by 3 bases and J by 3 bases, leaving 8 bases between them. CDR3 sequence (DNA): TGTGCCAGCAGTTTTGTGAAGTACTATGGCTACACCTTC. This encodes CASSFVKYYGYTF.

CDR3 sequence: CASSKAGGDRALGNEQFF. As DNA, the CDR3 is TGTGCCAGCAGCAAAGCCGGGGGGGACAGGGCGTTAGGCAATGAGCAGTTCTTC. This chain connects TRBV21-1 to TRBJ2-1; the DNA was not compared with TRBD1, the D call given in the table. TRBV21-1 is classified as a pseudogene. The CDR3 extends over 18 amino acids.

The chain recombines TRBV28 with TRBJ1-2; 10 bases line up with TRBD1. Germline V gene sequence: CDR1 MDHEN, CDR2 SYDVKM. V dropped 4 bases and J dropped 4; count of bases not matched to a gene: 6. CDR3 length: 15 residues. CDR3 amino acids: CASSYATGGSYGYTF. CDR3 DNA: TGTGCCAGCAGTTACGCGACAGGGGGCAGCTATGGCTACACCTTC.